This T cell receptor beta chain stems from a study of radiotherapy plus CTLA-4 blockade in lung cancer. Some clones are missing from TCRdb's copy, which holds only in-frame ones; the method was immunoSEQ multiplex PCR. Found here are some 49,000 clones, about 85% of them singletons; the top ten hold 25% to 30%. This clone was seen only once. Trimming shortened V by 3 bases and J by 3 bases, and 25 bases separated the two germline ends. The CDR3 extends over 18 amino acids. In germline, CDR1 is SGHRS, CDR2 YFSETQ. Here the sequenced sample was peripheral blood, taken from a patient treated with radiotherapy plus ipilimumab. This sequence originates from a human donor with non-small cell lung cancer whose response to radiotherapy plus ipilimumab could not be evaluated. The chain couples TRBV5-1 to TRBJ2-7; D might be TRBD2 (6 bases). Here the CDR3 reads CASSSHYAGRLPGYEQYF. As DNA, the CDR3 is TGCGCCAGCAGCTCTCACTACGCGGGACGACTCCCAGGCTACGAGCAGTACTTC. The full variable domain, with the rest looked up from reference TRBV5-1 and TRBJ2-7, is KAGVTQTPRYLIKTRGQQVTLSCSPISGHRSVSWYQQTPGQGLQFLFEYFSETQRNKGNFPGRFSGRQFSNSRSEMNVSTLELGDSALYLCASSSHYAGRLPGYEQYFGPGTRLTVT.